This record looks at one T cell receptor (beta chain) sequence and its context. The antigen is not known. TCRdb reprocessed the reads via MiXCR and lists one record per CDR3 protein. The table includes 90,000 to 110,000 distinct CDR3 sequences, 29% detected once. The record originates from a study of T cell repertoires in cytomegalovirus infection. Study information: CMV epitopes that were recently identified and HLA-C-restricted were used alongside well-studied HLA-B-restricted ones. Study-wide findings and caveats: Cumulative public TCR beta family frequency identified CMV carriers with the relevant HLA.

Germline-derived CDR1 and CDR2 are MNHEY and SMNVEV (reference sequence). The CDR3 is 15 residues long. V was pared by 10 bases and J by 0 bases, with 16 bases between. The V and J genes are TRBV27 and TRBJ1-5; D is uncertain. The TCR sequence derives from a human donor in good health (CMV status not recorded). Some clones in this sample may be carry-over from other donors' samples. The source material was CD8+ T cells from cultured PBMCs, sampled from culture after CMV antigen stimulation. Here the CDR3 DNA reads TGTGCCAACAAACAGTTCCTTCATAGCAATCAGCCCCAGCATTTT. As protein: CANKQFLHSNQPQHF.